Listed here is a single T cell receptor beta chain. Germline lookup yields CDR1 SGHTA and CDR2 FQGNSA. The V end lost 3 bases, the J end lost 4 bases, and 13 bases lay between the germline ends. This CDR3 contains 15 residues. This entry is derived from a study of shared clonotypes between healthy human individuals. Study at large: Those who served as donors were two women and three men between the ages of 18 and 49.

Naive-designated CD8 cells lacked CD45RO, were positively enriched for CCR7, and omitted terminally differentiated effector memory CD45RA+ cells. Method: immunoSEQ multiplex PCR; TCRdb's copy keeps in-frame clones and lacks some. The sample yields over 2 million clones, less than 95% seen once. The sequence was obtained from a young man in good health. The sample taken for sequencing was naive CD8+ T cells sorted from blood. The chain recombines TRBV7-2 with TRBJ2-1, with D possibly matching TRBD2 (6 bases). The CDR3 DNA sequence: TGTGCCAGCAGCTTTAGCGGCACTGAATACAATGAGCAGTTCTTC. It translates to CASSFSGTEYNEQFF. The variable domain in full, with the rest retrieved from reference TRBV7-2 and TRBJ2-1, is GAGVSQSPSNKVTEKGKDVELRCDPISGHTALYWYRQSLGQGLEFLIYFQGNSAPDKSGLPSDRFSAERTGGSVSTLTIQRTQQEDSAVYLCASSFSGTEYNEQFFGPGTRLTVL.